Listed below are T cell receptor beta chains from one sample, sequenced in a study of cytomegalovirus exposure and HLA in healthy donors. Sequenced by immunoSEQ multiplex PCR; TCRdb stores in-frame clones only, minus some. The repertoire consists of about 100,000 clones, with around three quarters occurring once and the leading ten covering about 7.3%. The sample was PBMCs. The receptor source for this set is a young man in good health and CMV-seronegative. The conserved cysteine and the conserved F or W are not part of the CDR3 here. Clone size is given for some rows only: seen once, a few or many times, or a class if the clone is expanded.

11	TRBV30	.	TRBJ1-1	AWAGQPNTEAF
11	TRBV6-1	few	TRBJ2-7	ASGQSGRYEQY
9	TRBV30	few	TRBJ2-5	AWSVLETQY
11	TRBV7-6	.	TRBJ1-5	ASSLEKEMTQH
12	TRBV25-1	.	TRBJ2-1	ASSEAPPDNEQF
13	TRBV5-4	once	TRBJ1-6	ASSLGTAYNSPLH
11	TRBV7-9	.	TRBJ1-2	ASSPLGGSGYT
13	TRBV5-4	.	TRBJ2-3	ASSFKRESTDTQY
12	TRBV27	.	TRBJ2-1	ASSFDMDRYEQF
10	TRBV30	.	TRBJ1-1	AWSVTGAEAF
11	TRBV6-5	.	TRBJ2-2	ASIRGETGELF
12	TRBV5-4	.	TRBJ2-1	ASSSGTGGNEQF
10	TRBV28	.	TRBJ1-2	ASSPLQGRYT
10	TRBV14	.	TRBJ1-4	ASSQRQGKLF
10	TRBV7-2	.	TRBJ2-1	ASSLRGGEQF
13	TRBV4-3	.	TRBJ2-7	ASSTVGRGSYEQY
13	TRBV27	once	TRBJ1-5	ASSWFGGAHQPQH
10	TRBV28	.	TRBJ1-5	ASSGGPQPQH
15	TRBV4-2	.	TRBJ2-5	ASSHGGASGGQETQY
14	TRBV23-1	.	TRBJ1-4	ASSPGQGPFDEKLF
13	TRBV19	.	TRBJ1-1	ASLDRGGRNTEAF
10	TRBV18	few	TRBJ1-1	ASSAMNTEAF
13	TRBV19	.	TRBJ2-3	ASSIIGQITDTQY
12	TRBV5-1	.	TRBJ1-2	ASRSDRAQRGYT
15	TRBV7-2	.	TRBJ2-7	ASSLRVVGRVSYEQY
12	TRBV6-1	.	TRBJ2-1	ASSAAGEVSEQF
14	TRBV4-1	.	TRBJ2-2	ASSQAAGGVSGELF
12	TRBV7-9	.	TRBJ2-1	ASSLGLTYNEQF
11	TRBV27	once	TRBJ2-3	ASKPRSTDTQY
11	TRBV7-2	.	TRBJ1-1	ASSYSWNTEAF
13	TRBV6-1	.	TRBJ2-1	ASSEGGQPYNEQF
13	TRBV30	once	TRBJ2-7	AWSVTASGSNEQY
12	TRBV7-2	.	TRBJ2-5	ASSQGGASETQY
12	TRBV5-1	once	TRBJ1-1	ASSLGGRDTEAF
9	TRBV19	.	TRBJ1-2	ASGQAYGYT
13	TRBV5-1	many	TRBJ1-1	ASSLGQLTNTEAF
13	TRBV6-1	once	TRBJ1-1	ASRGGAGRDTEAF
14	TRBV25-1	.	TRBJ1-2	ASRRDSANANYGYT
11	TRBV9	.	TRBJ1-1	ASAHYANTEAF
13	TRBV25-1	.	TRBJ1-2	ASSESSGGTYGYT
12	TRBV29-1	.	TRBJ2-7	SVVRQGAQDEQY
11	TRBV7-9	.	TRBJ2-7	ASSLSSPYEQY
13	TRBV2	.	TRBJ1-5	ASRGAENSNQPQH
13	TRBV6-5	once	TRBJ2-7	ASSYSPPRSHEQY
12	TRBV6-5	.	TRBJ2-7	ASSYSTTGNEQY
13	TRBV7-9	.	TRBJ2-1	ASSALAGSYNEQF